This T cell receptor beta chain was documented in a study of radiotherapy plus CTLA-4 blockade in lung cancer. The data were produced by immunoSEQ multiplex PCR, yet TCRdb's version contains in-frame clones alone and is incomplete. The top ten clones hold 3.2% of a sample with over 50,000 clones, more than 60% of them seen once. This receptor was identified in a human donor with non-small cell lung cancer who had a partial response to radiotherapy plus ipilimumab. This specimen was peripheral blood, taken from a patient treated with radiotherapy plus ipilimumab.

The CDR3 protein is CSGGQAGTASSYEQYF. In DNA form, the CDR3 reads TGCAGCGGCGGACAGGCCGGGACAGCAAGCTCCTACGAGCAGTACTTC. The J gene is TRBJ2-7, the V gene TRBV29-1, with 7 bases identical to TRBD1. There are 16 residues in the CDR3. With 7 bases clipped from V and 0 bases from J, the junction kept 15 bases outside the gene matches. Germline-derived CDR1 and CDR2 are SQVTM and ANQGSEA.